The 8 T cell receptor beta chains reported below all come from one sample, sequenced in a study of human T cells and chemical hapten exposure. The sample's time point: pre-sensitization, week 0. The sample's treatment: therapeutic diphenylcyclopropenone sensitization with weekly scalp DPC. TCRdb reprocessed the RACE reads with MiXCR, giving one entry per CDR3 protein. Of under 300,000 distinct CDR3 sequences listed, approximately 8.6% are singletons. The input for sequencing was whole blood, taken in connection with sensitization to the hapten diphenylcyclopropenone (DPC). These receptors all come from a woman in her thirties or forties with alopecia areata. Some clones in this sample may be carry-over from other donors' samples.

Concerning this clonotype: At one of its ends the junction is not consistent with the germline gene, which may arise from a read error. CDR3 coding DNA: TGCGCCAGCAGCCGAAGACAGGGCTACGAGCGGTACTTC. Its protein product is CASSRRQGYERYF. The chain employs TRBV4-1 and TRBJ2-7, with 7 bases lining up with TRBD1. The CDR3 extends over 13 amino acids. Germline V gene sequence: CDR1 MGHRA, CDR2 YSYEKL.

This clonotype was detected many times. The chain uses TRBV6-2 or TRBV6-3 and TRBJ2-5; D is possibly TRBD1 or TRBD2 (5 bases each). The CDR3 sequence is 12 residues long. The V gene's germline CDR1 is MNHEY and CDR2 SVGEGT. V gave up 5 bases and J gave up 8 bases, with 12 bases separating them. CDR3 loop: CASSNWGSTQYF. CDR3 in DNA: TGTGCCAGCAGTAACTGGGGGAGTACCCAGTACTTC.

This clonotype came up many times. The gene calls are TRBV9 and TRBJ1-1, with a possible D match to TRBD1 (6 bases). V lost 3 bases to trimming and J lost 0 bases, with 15 bases between them. CDR3 length: 16 residues. Germline CDR1 reads SGDLS; CDR2 reads YYNGEE. The CDR3 nucleotides are TGTGCCAGCAGCGCAGACCCTGGGACATTGAACACTGAAGCTTTCTTT. Its protein product is CASSADPGTLNTEAFF.

The chain couples TRBV6-2 or TRBV6-3 to TRBJ2-5, with 15 bases fitting TRBD2. Losses at the gene ends were 6 bases for V and 4 bases for J; bases not matched to a gene: 3. Per germline, CDR1 MNHEY and CDR2 SVGEGT. The CDR3 covers 15 residues. The CDR3 coding sequence is TGTGCCAGCAGCGGACTAGCGGGAGGGTTAGAGACCCAGTACTTC. This encodes CASSGLAGGLETQYF.

The chain employs TRBV7-2 and TRBJ1-6; D is possibly TRBD1 (5 bases). The CDR3 length is 16 residues. Per the germline V gene, CDR1 is SGHTA and CDR2 is FQGNSA. V lost 5 bases and J lost 2, with 13 bases in between. DNA for the CDR3: TGTGCCAGCAGCCCCCAACAGGCCCCCTATAATTCACCCCTCCACTTT. As protein: CASSPQQAPYNSPLHF.

The table lists this clonotype with a few counts. The chain recombines TRBV4-3 with TRBJ2-6; D may be TRBD1 (5 bases). The CDR3 runs to 19 residues. V was clipped by 1 base and J by 4 bases, with 20 bases between them. Germline-derived CDR1 and CDR2 are LGHNA and YSLEER. CDR3 amino acids: CASSQAVRVLATGANVLTF. The DNA for the CDR3 is TGCGCCAGCAGCCAAGCCGTCAGGGTACTGGCTACCGGGGCCAACGTCCTGACTTTC.

This chain links TRBV12-3 or TRBV12-4 with TRBJ2-7; D is perhaps TRBD1 (5 bases). This CDR3 spans 14 amino acids. V dropped 7 bases and J dropped 2 bases, with 15 bases sitting between them. For the CDR3, the DNA is TGTGCCAGCAAAAAAACCCAGGGTCCCTACGAGCAGTACTTC. This encodes CASKKTQGPYEQYF.

This clonotype came up a few times. The J gene is TRBJ1-5, the V gene TRBV7-2, with unresolved D. Germline-derived CDR1 and CDR2 are SGHTA and FQGNSA. Trimming took off 4 bases at V and 3 bases at J, with 13 bases between the two ends. The CDR3 has 15 amino acids. The CDR3: CASSYMGGYNQPQHF. The CDR3 nucleotides are TGTGCCAGCAGCTATATGGGCGGTTACAATCAGCCCCAGCATTTT.